This paragraph reports one TCR beta chain. The data originate from a study of blood T cell repertoires in COVID-19. As for the study in general: Researchers got acute and convalescent COVID-19 samples from the United States, Italy and Spain. From T cells, B-cell-depleted T cells, or PBMCs came the material, which was cDNA or gDNA.

Under the authors' procedure: Counts of nucleated cells, estimated from reference gene primer amplification, were obtained. The method was immunoSEQ multiplex PCR; TCRdb's version includes in-frame clones alone and lacks a portion of them. V, J and clone size reflect that table, while D and trimming were determined from the DNA. This sample has 130,000 to 150,000 clones, with 80% found just once. V lost 2 bases and J 0 bases, leaving 14 bases between the germline ends. Looked up from germline, CDR1 is SGHTA and CDR2 is FQGNSA. This CDR3 region has 16 residues. This sequence originates from a man between 60 and 75 years old with active or convalescent COVID-19. Source material: peripheral blood. The gene calls are TRBV7-2 and TRBJ2-7; a weak D match, TRBD2 (6 bases). The DNA for the CDR3 is TGTGCCAGCAGCTTATTTCGACGGGAGCCCTCCTACGAGCAGTACTTC. Its protein product is CASSLFRREPSYEQYF.